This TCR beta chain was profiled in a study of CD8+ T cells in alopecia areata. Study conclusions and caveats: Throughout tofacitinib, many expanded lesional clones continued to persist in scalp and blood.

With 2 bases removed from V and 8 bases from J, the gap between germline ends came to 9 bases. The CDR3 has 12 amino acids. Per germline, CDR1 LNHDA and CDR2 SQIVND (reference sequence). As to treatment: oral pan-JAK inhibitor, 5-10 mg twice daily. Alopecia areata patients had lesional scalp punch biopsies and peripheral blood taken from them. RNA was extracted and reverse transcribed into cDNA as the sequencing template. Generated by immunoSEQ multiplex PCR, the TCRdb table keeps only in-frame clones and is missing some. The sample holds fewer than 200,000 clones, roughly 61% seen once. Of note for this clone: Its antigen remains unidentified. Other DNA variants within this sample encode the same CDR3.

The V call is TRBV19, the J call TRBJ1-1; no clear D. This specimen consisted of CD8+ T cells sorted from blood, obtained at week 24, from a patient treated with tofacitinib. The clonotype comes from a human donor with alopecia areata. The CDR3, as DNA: TGTGCCAGTAGTATATCCCGTACCGAAGCTTTCTTT. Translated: CASSISRTEAFF.